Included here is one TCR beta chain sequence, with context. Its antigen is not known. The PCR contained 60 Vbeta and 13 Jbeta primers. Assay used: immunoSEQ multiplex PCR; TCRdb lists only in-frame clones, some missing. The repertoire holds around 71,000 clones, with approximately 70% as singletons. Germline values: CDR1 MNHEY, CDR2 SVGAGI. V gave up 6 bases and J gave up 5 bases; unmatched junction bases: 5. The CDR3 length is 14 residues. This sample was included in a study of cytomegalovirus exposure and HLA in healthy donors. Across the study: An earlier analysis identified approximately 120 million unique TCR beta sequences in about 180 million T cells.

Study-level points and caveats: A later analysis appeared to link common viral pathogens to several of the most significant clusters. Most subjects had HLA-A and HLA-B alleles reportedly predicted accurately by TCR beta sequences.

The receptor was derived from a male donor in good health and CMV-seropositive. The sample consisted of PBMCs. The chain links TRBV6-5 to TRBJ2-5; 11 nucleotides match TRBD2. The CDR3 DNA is TGTGCCAGCAGCACTAGCGGGGGTTACGAGACCCAGTACTTC. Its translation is CASSTSGGYETQYF.